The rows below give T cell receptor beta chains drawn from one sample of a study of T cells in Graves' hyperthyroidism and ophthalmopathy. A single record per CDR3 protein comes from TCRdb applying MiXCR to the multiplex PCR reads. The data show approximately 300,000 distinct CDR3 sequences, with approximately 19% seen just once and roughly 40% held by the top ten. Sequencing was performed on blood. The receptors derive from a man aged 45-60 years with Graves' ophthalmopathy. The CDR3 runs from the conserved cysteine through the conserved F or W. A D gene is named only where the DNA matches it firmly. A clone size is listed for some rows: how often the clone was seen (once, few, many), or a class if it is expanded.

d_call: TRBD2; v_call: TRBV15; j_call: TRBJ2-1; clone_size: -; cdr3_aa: CATSRGALAGDHEQFF; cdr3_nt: TGTGCCACCAGCAGAGGGGCCCTAGCGGGAGATCATGAGCAGTTCTTC
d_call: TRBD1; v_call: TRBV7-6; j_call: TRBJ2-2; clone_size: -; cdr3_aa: CASSPRTGGHTGELFF; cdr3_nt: TGTGCCAGCAGCCCTCGGACAGGGGGACACACCGGGGAGCTGTTTTTT
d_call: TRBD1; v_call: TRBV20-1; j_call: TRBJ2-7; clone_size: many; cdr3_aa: CSASPGTGDLYEQYF; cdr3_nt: TGCAGTGCTTCCCCCGGGACAGGGGACCTCTACGAGCAGTACTTC
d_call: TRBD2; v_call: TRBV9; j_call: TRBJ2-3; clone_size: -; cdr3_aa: CASSVTWTSGSTDTQYF; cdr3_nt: TGTGCCAGCAGCGTTACCTGGACTAGCGGGAGCACAGATACGCAGTATTTT
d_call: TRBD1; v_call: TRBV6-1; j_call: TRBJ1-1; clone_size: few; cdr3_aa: CASRYQPGQRNTEAFF; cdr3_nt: TGTGCCAGCAGATATCAACCGGGACAGAGGAACACTGAAGCTTTCTTT
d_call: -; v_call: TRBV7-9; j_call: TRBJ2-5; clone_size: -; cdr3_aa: CASSSTGAGYQETQYF; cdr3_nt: TGTGCCAGCAGCTCAACTGGGGCCGGGTACCAAGAGACCCAGTACTTC
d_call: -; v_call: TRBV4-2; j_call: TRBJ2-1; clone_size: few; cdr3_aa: CASSQSRKDNEQFF; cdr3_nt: TGTGCCAGCAGCCAGTCCCGGAAAGACAATGAGCAGTTCTTC
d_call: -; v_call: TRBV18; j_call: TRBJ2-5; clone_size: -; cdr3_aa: CASSRTVQETQYF; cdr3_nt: TGTGCCAGCTCACGGACAGTCCAAGAGACCCAGTACTTC
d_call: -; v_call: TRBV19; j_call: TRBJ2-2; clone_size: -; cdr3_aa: CAIETVNTGELFF; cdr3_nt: TGTGCCATCGAAACAGTGAACACCGGGGAGCTGTTTTTT
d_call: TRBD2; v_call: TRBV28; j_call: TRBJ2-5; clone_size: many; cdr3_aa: CASSRGLAGGNQETQYF; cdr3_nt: TGTGCCAGCAGCCGGGGACTAGCGGGAGGTAACCAAGAGACCCAGTACTTC
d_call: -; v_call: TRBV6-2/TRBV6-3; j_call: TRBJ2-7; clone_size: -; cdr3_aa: CASSYSFEDSNSYEQYF; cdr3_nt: TGTGCCAGCAGTTACTCGTTTGAGGACAGCAACTCCTACGAGCAGTACTTC
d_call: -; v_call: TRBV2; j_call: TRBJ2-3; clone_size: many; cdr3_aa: CASKEQGSTDTQYF; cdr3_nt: TGTGCCAGCAAAGAACAGGGCTCCACAGATACGCAGTATTTT
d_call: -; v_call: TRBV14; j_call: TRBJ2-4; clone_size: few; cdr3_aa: CASSWSGPIKNIQYF; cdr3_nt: TGTGCCAGCAGCTGGTCAGGCCCTATCAAAAACATTCAGTACTTC
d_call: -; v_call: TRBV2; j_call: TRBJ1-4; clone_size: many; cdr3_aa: CASSDSSATNEKLFF; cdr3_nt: TGTGCCAGCAGTGACTCAAGTGCAACTAATGAAAAACTGTTTTTT
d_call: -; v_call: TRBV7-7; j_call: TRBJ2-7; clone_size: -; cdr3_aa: CASSLGFLDEQYF; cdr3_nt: TGTGCTAGCAGCCTAGGGTTTTTGGACGAGCAGTACTTC
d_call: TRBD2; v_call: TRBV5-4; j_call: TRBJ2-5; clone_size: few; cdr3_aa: CASSNKRESETQYF; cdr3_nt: TGTGCCAGCAGTAATAAGCGGGAGTCAGAGACCCAGTACTTC
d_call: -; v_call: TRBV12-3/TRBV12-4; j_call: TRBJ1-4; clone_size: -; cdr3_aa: CASSPQGGEKLFF; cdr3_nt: TGTGCCAGCAGCCCGCAGGGCGGGGAAAAACTGTTTTTT
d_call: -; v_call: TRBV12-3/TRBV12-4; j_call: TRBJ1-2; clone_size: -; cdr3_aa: CASSLGEASNYGYTF; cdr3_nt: TGTGCCAGCAGTTTAGGGGAGGCCTCCAACTATGGCTACACCTTC
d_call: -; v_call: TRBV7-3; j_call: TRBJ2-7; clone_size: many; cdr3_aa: CASSLAPGSSYEQYF; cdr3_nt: TGTGCCAGCAGCTTAGCCCCGGGTAGCTCCTACGAGCAGTACTTC
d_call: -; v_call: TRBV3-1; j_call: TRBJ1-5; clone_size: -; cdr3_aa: CASSQDSRGGQPQHF; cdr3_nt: TGTGCCAGCAGCCAAGATAGCAGGGGCGGACAGCCCCAGCATTTT
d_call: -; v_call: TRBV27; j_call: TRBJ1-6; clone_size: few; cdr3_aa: CASSLTPPGAEVNSPLHF; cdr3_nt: TGTGCCAGCAGTCTCACCCCCCCAGGGGCCGAGGTTAATTCACCCCTCCACTTT
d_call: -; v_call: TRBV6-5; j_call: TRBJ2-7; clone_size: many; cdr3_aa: CASSYSSQLSSYEQYF; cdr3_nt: TGTGCCAGCAGTTACTCATCCCAGTTAAGCTCCTACGAGCAGTACTTC
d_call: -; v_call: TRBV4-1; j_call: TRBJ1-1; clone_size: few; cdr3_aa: CASSLKLKGGAEAFF; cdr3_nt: TGCGCCAGCAGCCTCAAATTAAAGGGAGGTGCTGAAGCTTTCTTT
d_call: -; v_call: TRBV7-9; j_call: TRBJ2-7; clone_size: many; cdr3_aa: CASSAAGARTLTYEQYF; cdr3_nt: TGTGCCAGCAGCGCCGCGGGGGCCAGAACGCTAACCTACGAGCAGTACTTC
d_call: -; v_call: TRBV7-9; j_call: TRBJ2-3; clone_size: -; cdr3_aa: CASSLATGTGDTQYF; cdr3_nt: TGTGCCAGCAGCTTAGCAACCGGGACGGGGGATACGCAGTATTTT
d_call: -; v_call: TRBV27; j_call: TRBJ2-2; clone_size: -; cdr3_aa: CASSLSFVRTGELFF; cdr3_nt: TGTGCCAGCAGTTTGAGTTTTGTTCGGACCGGGGAGCTGTTTTTT
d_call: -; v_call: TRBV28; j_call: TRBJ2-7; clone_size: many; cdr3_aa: CASSSGTLREQYF; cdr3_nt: TGTGCCAGCAGCTCCGGGACATTGCGCGAGCAGTACTTC
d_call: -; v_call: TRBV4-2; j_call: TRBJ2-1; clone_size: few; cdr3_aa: CASSPAGIYNEQFF; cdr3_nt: TGTGCCAGCAGCCCGGCCGGGATCTACAATGAGCAGTTCTTC
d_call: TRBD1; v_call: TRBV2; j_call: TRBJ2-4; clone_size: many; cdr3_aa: CASSRDRGERNIQYF; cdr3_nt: TGTGCCAGCAGTCGGGACAGGGGGGAGAGAAACATTCAGTACTTC
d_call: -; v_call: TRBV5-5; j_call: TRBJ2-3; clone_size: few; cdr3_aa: CASSLGAWGTDTQYF; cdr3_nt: TGTGCCAGCAGCTTGGGGGCCTGGGGCACAGATACGCAGTATTTT
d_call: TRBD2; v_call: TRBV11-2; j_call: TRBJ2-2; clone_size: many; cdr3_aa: CASSPSSGRRAGELFF; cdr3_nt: TGTGCCAGCAGCCCATCTAGCGGGAGGAGGGCCGGGGAGCTGTTTTTT
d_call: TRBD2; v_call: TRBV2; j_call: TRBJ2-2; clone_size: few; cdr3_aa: CASSRTSGTMGGELFF; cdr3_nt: TGTGCCAGCAGTCGTACTAGCGGGACTATGGGCGGGGAGCTGTTTTTT
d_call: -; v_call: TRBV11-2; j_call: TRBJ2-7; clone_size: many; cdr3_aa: CASSLQVSSYEQYF; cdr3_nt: TGTGCCAGCAGCTTACAGGTTTCGTCCTACGAGCAGTACTTC
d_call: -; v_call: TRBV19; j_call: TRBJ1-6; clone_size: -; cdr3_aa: CASSAWRGRDSPLHF; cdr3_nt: TGTGCCAGTAGTGCCTGGCGGGGAAGAGATTCACCCCTCCACTTT